Listed here are 10 T cell receptor beta chains from one sample, sequenced in a study of cytomegalovirus exposure and HLA in healthy donors. In the PCR, 60 Vbeta and 13 Jbeta primers were used. The table came from immunoSEQ multiplex PCR; TCRdb's copy has only in-frame clones and leaves some out. Of hundreds of thousands of clones listed, over 75% were seen once; the top ten hold about 0.47%. What was sequenced was PBMCs. These receptors were obtained from a boy aged 5-17 years in good health and CMV-seronegative.

The chain has TRBV19 and TRBJ2-7; D may be TRBD1 (6 bases). The length of the CDR3 is 14 residues. The V and J ends lost 2 bases and 2 bases respectively, with 10 bases between them. The V gene's germline CDR1 is LNHDA and CDR2 SQIVND (reference sequence). CDR3 in amino acids: CASSIQKGAYEQYF. In DNA, the CDR3 is TGTGCCAGTAGTATACAAAAGGGGGCCTACGAGCAGTACTTC.

This clone occurred once. The V and J genes are TRBV15 and TRBJ1-3; a weak D match, TRBD1 (5 bases). V was pared by 0 bases and J by 8 bases, with 11 bases between. Germline CDR1 is LNHNV and CDR2 is YYDKDF (reference sequence). This CDR3 has 14 residues. CDR3 in DNA: TGTGCCACCAGCAGAGATCTCCAGGGCCACACCATATATTTT. Amino acids: CATSRDLQGHTIYF.

This clone was observed a handful of times. The J gene is TRBJ2-1, the V gene TRBV7-9, with 7 bases identical to TRBD2. Germline V lookup: CDR1 SEHNR, CDR2 FQNEAQ (reference sequence). The J segment lost 3 bases and the V segment lost 5 bases, leaving 13 bases of the junction unmatched. CDR3 length: 17 amino acids. The CDR3 reads CASSASTLAAIYNEQFF. The CDR3 DNA reads TGTGCCAGCAGCGCTTCTACTCTAGCGGCTATCTACAATGAGCAGTTCTTC. The whole variable domain, filled in from reference TRBV7-9 and TRBJ2-1, reads DTGVSQNPRHKITKRGQNVTFRCDPISEHNRLYWYRQTLGQGPEFLTYFQNEAQLEKSRLLSDRFSAERPKGSFSTLEIQRTEQGDSAMYLCASSASTLAAIYNEQFFGPGTRLTVL.

This clone has only one observation. This chain uses TRBV19 with TRBJ1-1; tentatively, D is TRBD1 (5 bases). The V gene lost 2 bases and the J gene lost 0 bases, with 13 bases spanning the gap. The CDR3 spans 16 residues. From germline, CDR1 is LNHDA and CDR2 SQIVND (reference sequence). This chain's CDR3 is CASSIRRQFMNTEAFF. CDR3 in DNA: TGTGCCAGTAGTATAAGGAGACAGTTCATGAACACTGAAGCTTTCTTT.

The chain is built from TRBV6-1 and TRBJ2-7; D not certain. The CDR3 is 15 residues long. Between the trimmed V and J ends, which lost 5 bases and 3 bases, there was a span of 17 bases. Germline CDR1 reads MNHNS; CDR2 reads SASEGT. CDR3: CASSPTLTGGYEQYF. CDR3 in DNA: TGTGCCAGCAGTCCGACTCTAACGGGTGGCTACGAGCAGTACTTC.

This chain joins TRBV7-8 and TRBJ2-2; TRBD1 matches at 10 bases. V was pared by 3 bases and J by 5 bases, with 12 bases of the junction left unmatched. The CDR3 sequence is 18 residues long. Germline assignment: CDR1 SGHVS and CDR2 FQNEAQ. The CDR3 nucleotides are TGTGCCAGCAGCTTCATTAAGCCGGGACAGGGGCCGACCGGGGAGCTGTTTTTT. This codes for CASSFIKPGQGPTGELFF.

This clone came up a few times. CDR3 residues: CSVALTEAFF. CDR3 DNA: TGCAGCGTTGCCCTCACTGAAGCTTTCTTT. The chain couples TRBV29-1 to TRBJ1-1, with D hard to call. Germline values: CDR1 SQVTM, CDR2 ANQGSEA. This CDR3 region has 10 residues. V lost 4 bases to trimming and J lost 4 bases, with 4 bases between them.

The chain recombines TRBV2 with TRBJ1-5; the match to TRBD1 covers 7 bases. The CDR3 is made up of 11 amino acids. CDR1 is SNHLY, CDR2 FYNNEI, per germline. Trimming removed 7 bases from V and 12 bases from J; junction bases left unmatched: 6. The CDR3 DNA reads as TGTGCCAGCAAGCGAGGGACAGACCAGCATTTT. This encodes CASKRGTDQHF.

V gene TRBV25-1 combines with J gene TRBJ1-2, with TRBD1 as a possible D gene (5 bases). Germline values: CDR1 MGHDK, CDR2 SYGVNS. The CDR3 spans 13 residues. V lost 2 bases and J 3 bases, leaving 7 bases between the germline ends. The CDR3 DNA reads TGTGCCAGCAGTGAAGGCAGGGACTATGGCTACACCTTC. Its protein product is CASSEGRDYGYTF.

J is TRBJ2-1 and V is TRBV27; 8 nucleotides line up with TRBD2. V lost 6 bases to trimming and J lost 0 bases; unmatched junction nucleotides: 4. The germline V gene has CDR1 MNHEY and CDR2 SMNVEV (reference sequence). The CDR3 contains 15 residues. CDR3 DNA sequence: TGTGCCAGCAGGGAGCGGGAGAGCTCCTACAATGAGCAGTTCTTC. This sequence encodes CASRERESSYNEQFF.